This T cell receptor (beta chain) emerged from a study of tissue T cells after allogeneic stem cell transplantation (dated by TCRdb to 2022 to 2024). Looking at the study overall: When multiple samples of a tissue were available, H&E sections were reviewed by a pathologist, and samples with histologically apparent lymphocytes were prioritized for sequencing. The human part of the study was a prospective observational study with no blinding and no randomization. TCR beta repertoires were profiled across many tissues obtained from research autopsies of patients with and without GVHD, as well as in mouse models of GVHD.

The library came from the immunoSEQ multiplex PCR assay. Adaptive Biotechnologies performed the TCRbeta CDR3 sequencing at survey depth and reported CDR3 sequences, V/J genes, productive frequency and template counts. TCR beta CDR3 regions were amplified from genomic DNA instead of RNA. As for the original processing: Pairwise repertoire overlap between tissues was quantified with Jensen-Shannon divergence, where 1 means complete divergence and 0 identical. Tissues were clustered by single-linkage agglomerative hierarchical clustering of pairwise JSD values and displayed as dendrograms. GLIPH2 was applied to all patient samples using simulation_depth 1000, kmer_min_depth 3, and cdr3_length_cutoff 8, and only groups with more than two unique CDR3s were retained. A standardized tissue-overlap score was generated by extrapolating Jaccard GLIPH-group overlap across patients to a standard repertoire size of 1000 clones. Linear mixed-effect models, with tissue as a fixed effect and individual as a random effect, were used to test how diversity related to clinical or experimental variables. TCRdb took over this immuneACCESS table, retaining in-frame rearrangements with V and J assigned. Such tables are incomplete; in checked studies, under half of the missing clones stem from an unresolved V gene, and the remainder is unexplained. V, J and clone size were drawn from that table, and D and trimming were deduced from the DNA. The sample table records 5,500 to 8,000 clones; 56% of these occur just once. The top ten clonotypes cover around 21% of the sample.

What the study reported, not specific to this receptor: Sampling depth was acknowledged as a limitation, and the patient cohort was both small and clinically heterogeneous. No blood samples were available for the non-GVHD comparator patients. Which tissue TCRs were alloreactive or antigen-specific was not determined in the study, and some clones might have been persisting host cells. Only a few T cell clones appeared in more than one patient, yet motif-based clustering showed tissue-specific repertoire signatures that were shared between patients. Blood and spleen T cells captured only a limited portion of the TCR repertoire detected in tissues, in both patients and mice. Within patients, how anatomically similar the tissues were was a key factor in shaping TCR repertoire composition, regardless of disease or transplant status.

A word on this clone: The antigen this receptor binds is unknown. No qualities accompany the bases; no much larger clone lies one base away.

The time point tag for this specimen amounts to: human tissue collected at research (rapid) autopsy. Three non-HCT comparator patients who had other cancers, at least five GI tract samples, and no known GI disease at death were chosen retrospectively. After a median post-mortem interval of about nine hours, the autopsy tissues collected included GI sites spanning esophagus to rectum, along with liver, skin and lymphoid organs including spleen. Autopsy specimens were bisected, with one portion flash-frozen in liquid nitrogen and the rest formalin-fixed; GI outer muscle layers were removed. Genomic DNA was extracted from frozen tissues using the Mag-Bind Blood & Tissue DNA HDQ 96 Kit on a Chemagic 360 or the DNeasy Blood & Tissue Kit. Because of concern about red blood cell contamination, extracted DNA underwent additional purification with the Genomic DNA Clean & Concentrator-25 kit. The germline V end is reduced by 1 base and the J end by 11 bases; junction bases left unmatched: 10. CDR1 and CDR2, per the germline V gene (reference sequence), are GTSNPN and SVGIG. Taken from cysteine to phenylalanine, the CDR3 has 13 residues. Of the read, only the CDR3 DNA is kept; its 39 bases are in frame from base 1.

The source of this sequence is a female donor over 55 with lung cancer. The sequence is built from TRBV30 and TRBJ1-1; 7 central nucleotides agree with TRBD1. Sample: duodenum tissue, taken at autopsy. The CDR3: CAWSGQGKGVAFF. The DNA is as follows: TGTGCCTGGAGTGGACAGGGTAAGGGGGTGGCTTTCTTT.